Following are 19 T cell receptor beta chains from one sample sequenced in a study of neurological immune-mediated disorders. One entry per CDR3 protein, called by TCRdb with MiXCR from the 5' RACE reads. The sample includes about 71,000 distinct CDR3 sequences, 4.5% of them seen just once. Input material: PBMCs. These receptors all stem from a man between 25 and 39 years old with multiple sclerosis.

This clonotype was seen at least ten times. The genes are TRBV27 and TRBJ1-1; D is undetermined. Trimming stripped 3 bases from V and 5 bases from J, with 10 bases between. CDR1 and CDR2 (germline): MNHEY, SMNVEV (reference sequence). The CDR3 consists of 13 residues. The chain's CDR3 is CASSLSEWTEAFF. The DNA of the CDR3 is TGTGCCAGCAGTTTGTCTGAATGGACTGAAGCTTTCTTT.

Sample share makes this clonotype medium-sized (0.01 to 0.1%). The chain has TRBV5-5 and TRBJ1-3, with a weak D call TRBD1 (5 bases). Germline CDR1 and CDR2: SGHKS and YYEKEE (reference sequence). V gave up 4 bases and J gave up 0 bases, with 17 bases separating them. This CDR3 has 17 amino acids. The CDR3 sequence is CASSPGQGPSSGNTIYF. The CDR3 DNA follows: TGTGCCAGCAGCCCCGGCCAGGGACCCTCCTCTGGAAACACCATATATTTT. The whole variable domain, filled in from reference TRBV5-5 and TRBJ1-3, reads DAGVTQSPTHLIKTRGQQVTLRCSPISGHKSVSWYQQVLGQGPQFIFQYYEKEERGRGNFPDRFSARQFPNYSSELNVNALLLGDSALYLCASSPGQGPSSGNTIYFGEGSWLTVV.

J is TRBJ1-1 and V is TRBV4-1, with a tentative D call TRBD1 (6 bases). Germline V gives CDR1 MGHRA, CDR2 YSYEKL. Trimming removed 2 bases from V and 5 bases from J, with 15 bases in between. The CDR3 loop spans 15 amino acids. CDR3 DNA sequence: TGCGCCAGCAGCCAAACAGATAAAGGGGGGACTGAAGCTTTCTTT. Its translation is CASSQTDKGGTEAFF.

Many counts were recorded for this clonotype. The chain recombines TRBV7-2 with TRBJ2-1, with D perhaps being TRBD1 or TRBD2 (5 bases each). The length of the CDR3 is 16 residues. Per the germline V gene, CDR1 is SGHTA and CDR2 is FQGNSA. The germline V and J ends were trimmed by 5 bases and 0 bases, with 14 bases remaining between them. The CDR3 protein is CASSDTSGTSYNEQFF. The CDR3 nucleotides read TGTGCCAGCAGCGACACATCGGGGACCTCCTACAATGAGCAGTTCTTC. Full variable domain (rest looked up from reference TRBV7-2 and TRBJ2-1): GAGVSQSPSNKVTEKGKDVELRCDPISGHTALYWYRQSLGQGLEFLIYFQGNSAPDKSGLPSDRFSAERTGGSVSTLTIQRTQQEDSAVYLCASSDTSGTSYNEQFFGPGTRLTVL.

The table lists this clonotype with many counts. CDR3 coding DNA: TGTGCCAGCAGGAGGGACAGACGGGGGACTGAAGCTTTCTTT. This gives the protein CASRRDRRGTEAFF. The chain links TRBV6-5 to TRBJ1-1, with 7 bases matching TRBD1. Germline CDR1 and CDR2: MNHEY and SVGAGI. The V and J ends lost 6 bases and 5 bases, in that order; junction bases with no gene match: 9. This CDR3 comprises 14 residues.

This chain joins TRBV5-1 and TRBJ2-5, with D unresolved. Germline assignment: CDR1 SGHRS and CDR2 YFSETQ. The length of the CDR3 is 12 residues. V lost 2 bases and J lost 5, with 7 bases in between. The CDR3 loop reads CASSFSTETQYF. CDR3 sequence (DNA): TGCGCCAGCAGCTTCTCCACGGAGACCCAGTACTTC. The entire variable domain, with the rest obtained from reference TRBV5-1 and TRBJ2-5, is as follows: KAGVTQTPRYLIKTRGQQVTLSCSPISGHRSVSWYQQTPGQGLQFLFEYFSETQRNKGNFPGRFSGRQFSNSRSEMNVSTLELGDSALYLCASSFSTETQYFGPGTRLLVL.

This clonotype has a count of ten or more. The V and J genes are TRBV9 and TRBJ2-3; a weak D match, TRBD2 (5 bases). Germline V gene data show CDR1 as SGDLS and CDR2 as YYNGEE. Between the trimmed V and J ends, which lost 7 bases and 2 bases, there was a span of 17 bases. This CDR3 has 15 amino acids. The CDR3 reads CASQTRAELTDTQYF. The DNA of the CDR3 is TGTGCCAGCCAAACTAGGGCGGAGCTCACAGATACGCAGTATTTT. The entire variable domain, with the rest obtained from reference TRBV9 and TRBJ2-3, is as follows: DSGVTQTPKHLITATGQRVTLRCSPRSGDLSVYWYQQSLDQGLQFLIQYYNGEERAKGNILERFSAQQFPDLHSELNLSSLELGDSALYFCASQTRAELTDTQYFGPGTRLTVL.

This clonotype was recorded at least ten times. The chain carries TRBV18 and TRBJ2-1; 11 nucleotides align to TRBD2. Germline V gene data show CDR1 as KGHSH and CDR2 as LQKENI. Losses at the gene ends were 3 bases for V and 7 bases for J; bases not matched to a gene: 5. CDR3 length: 15 amino acids. The CDR3 DNA reads TGTGCCAGCTCACCCACTAGCGGGGGATCAAATGAGCAGTTCTTC. Amino acid sequence: CASSPTSGGSNEQFF.

In its sample, this clonotype was seen many times. The V and J genes are TRBV12-3 or TRBV12-4 and TRBJ2-3, with 10 bases aligning to TRBD2. The V gene end was trimmed by 5 bases and the J gene end by 4 bases; junction bases not matched to a gene: 9. This CDR3 is built from 16 residues. CDR3 sequence reads: CASSPPPSGGPDTQYF. DNA of the CDR3: TGTGCCAGCAGTCCCCCCCCTAGCGGGGGCCCAGATACGCAGTATTTT.

V is TRBV27 and J is TRBJ1-1, with unresolved D. Germline-derived CDR1 and CDR2 are MNHEY and SMNVEV (reference sequence). The CDR3 contains 15 residues. V was pared by 7 bases and J by 3 bases, with 18 bases between. CDR3 nucleotide sequence: TGTGCCAGCACCCCAGGATACCATGCGGACACTGAAGCTTTCTTT. It yields the protein CASTPGYHADTEAFF.

The chain has TRBV3-1 and TRBJ2-7; D unresolved. From germline, CDR1 is LGHDT and CDR2 YNNKEL (reference sequence). The CDR3 totals 13 residues. The V and J ends lost 2 bases and 0 bases respectively, with 5 bases between them. CDR3 amino acids: CASSQHLSYEQYV. CDR3 nucleotide sequence: TGTGCCAGCAGCCAACATCTCTCCTACGAGCAGTACGTC.

This clonotype occurred many times. CDR3 nucleotide sequence: TGCGCCAGCAGCCCCTTGGCTAGCGGGGGGAAGAATGAGCAGTTCTTC. Amino acid sequence: CASSPLASGGKNEQFF. V usage is TRBV4-1 and J usage is TRBJ2-1, with 11 bases identical to TRBD2. The CDR3 covers 16 residues. Trimming removed 4 bases from V and 7 bases from J; junction bases left unmatched: 9. CDR1 and CDR2 (germline): MGHRA, YSYEKL.

At least ten counts were recorded for this clonotype. This chain links TRBV14 with TRBJ1-1, with D tentatively TRBD1 (5 bases). Germline CDR1 and CDR2: SGHDN and FVKESK. The CDR3 sequence is 13 residues long. V shed 2 bases and J shed 10 bases, with 14 bases lying between them. The CDR3 loop reads CASSQPPGNGAFF. In DNA form, the CDR3 reads TGTGCCAGCAGCCAACCCCCAGGGAACGGAGCTTTCTTT.

This clonotype was recorded many times. This sequence joins TRBV5-1 and TRBJ2-1; perhaps TRBD2 as D (5 bases). Germline V gene sequence: CDR1 SGHRS, CDR2 YFSETQ. The CDR3 sequence is 16 residues long. Trimming removed 2 bases from V and 0 bases from J, with 12 bases in between. The CDR3 sequence: CASSLVALSSYNEQFF. CDR3 bases: TGCGCCAGCAGCTTAGTAGCGCTGAGCTCCTACAATGAGCAGTTCTTC.

In its sample, this clonotype was seen many times. The chain combines TRBV4-2 with TRBJ2-5; 7 bases fit TRBD2. The CDR3 loop spans 14 amino acids. Trimming removed 3 bases from V and 3 bases from J; junction bases left unmatched: 4. Germline CDR1 LGHNA, CDR2 YNFKEQ. CDR3 protein: CASSQDLAEETQYF. CDR3 coding DNA: TGTGCCAGCAGCCAGGACCTAGCGGAAGAGACCCAGTACTTC.

This clonotype was picked up a small number of times. Germline is not matched at one junction end, which may reflect a read error. The chain uses TRBV2 and TRBJ1-6; the D gene is possibly TRBD1 (6 bases). This CDR3 is built from 14 residues. CDR1 and CDR2 from the germline V gene are SNHLY and FYNNEI. CDR3 region: CASRRQAGESPLNF. The DNA for the CDR3 is TGTGCCAGCAGGAGACAGGCGGGAGAATCACCCCTCAACTTT.

This clonotype was seen ten or more times. The chain is built from TRBV7-2 and TRBJ2-3; a possible D gene is TRBD2 (6 bases). The germline gives CDR1 SGHTA, CDR2 FQGNSA. Trimming removed 0 bases from V and 0 bases from J, with 10 bases in between. This CDR3 contains 16 residues. CDR3: CASSLAQAGSTDTQYF. The CDR3 DNA is TGTGCCAGCAGCTTAGCTCAGGCGGGAAGCACAGATACGCAGTATTTT.

Worth noting for this clonotype: A much larger clone sits a single nucleotide away, making a read error possible. The rearrangement joins TRBV5-1 to TRBJ1-2; D remains ambiguous. Germline CDR1 is SGHRS and CDR2 is YFSETQ. This CDR3 has 13 amino acids. The CDR3 DNA reads TGCGCCAGCAGCCCCGACCCCAACTATGGCTTCACCTTC. Translation: CASSPDPNYGFTF.

This clonotype was picked up many times. J is TRBJ2-6 and V is TRBV15; D uncertain. The V end lost 8 bases, the J end lost 0 bases, and 11 bases lay between the germline ends. Germline CDR1 and CDR2: LNHNV and YYDKDF (reference sequence). CDR3 length equals 15 residues. The CDR3 DNA follows: TGTGCCACCGCCAGTCGGCCCTCTGGGGCCAACGTCCTGACTTTC. Translating gives CATASRPSGANVLTF.